This T cell receptor (beta chain) was recorded in a study of shared clonotypes between healthy human individuals. Whole-study context: The plates for each donor numbered three CD4 naive, three CD4 memory, two CD8 naive and one CD8 memory. Overall study findings and caveats: Sampling was confined to blood; repertoires within tissues likely differ. As a rule, naive subsets had a larger estimated richness than memory subsets.

Samples underwent the assay at deep level. Assay: immunoSEQ multiplex PCR; the TCRdb copy retains only in-frame clones and omits some. Here the sample spans roughly 2,000,000 clones, over 85% being singletons. CD45RO-negative CD8 cells positively selected for CCR7 made up the naive population, which excluded terminally differentiated effector memory CD45RA+ cells. V lost 6 bases, J lost 2 bases, and 10 bases stayed unmatched. Germline V gene lookup returns CDR1 MNHEY and CDR2 SMNVEV (reference sequence). The CDR3 loop spans 18 amino acids. This clone was observed once. Its antigen remains unknown. The receptor was derived from a man younger than 30 in good health. Some clones in this sample may be carry-over from other donors' samples. V usage is TRBV27 and J usage is TRBJ2-7, with 16 bases lining up with TRBD2. Sequencing was done on a sample of naive CD8+ T cells from PBMCs. CDR3 coding DNA: TGTGCCAGCAGGGGACTAGCGGGAGGGCAGGCGGCAGCCTACGAGCAGTACTTC. Translation gives CASRGLAGGQAAAYEQYF.